The sequence of this T cell receptor (beta chain) was determined in a study of T-cell memory formation after mild COVID-19. Points from the study as a whole: CD4+ contracting clones lay mainly in CM and EM, CD8+ ones in EMRA.

From the 5' RACE reads, TCRdb called clonotypes with MiXCR, one entry per CDR3 protein. The table includes over 150,000 distinct CDR3 sequences, 10% to 15% detected once. As concerns this clonotype: The antigen remains unidentified.

V shed 5 bases and J shed 0 bases, with 12 bases lying between them. Germline CDR1 and CDR2: SGHTA and FQGNSA. This CDR3 is 15 amino acids long. The TCR comes from a man in his late teens or twenties who had mild COVID-19 (a few samples of this study predate the infection). Cell type and time point are not known. This sequence joins TRBV7-2 and TRBJ2-3; D possibly matches TRBD1 or TRBD2 (5 bases each). Sequences were obtained from PBMCs or a T cell subset sorted from them (not recorded which). The CDR3 is CASSRSRDSTDTQYF. CDR3 in DNA: TGTGCCAGCAGCCGTTCCCGGGACAGCACAGATACGCAGTATTTT.